This T cell receptor (beta chain) was found in a study of shared clonotypes between healthy human individuals. Unsorted samples, those not sorted, used some 90 million PBMCs for genomic DNA. Some clones are missing from TCRdb's copy, which holds only in-frame ones; the method was immunoSEQ multiplex PCR. The sample lists 450,000 to 500,000 clones, roughly 85% seen once, with over 9.5% in the top ten. CDR1 and CDR2 from the germline V gene are MDHEN and SYDVKM. V shed 3 bases and J shed 5 bases, with 14 bases lying between them. The CDR3 has 14 amino acids. Sample: PBMCs. The gene calls are TRBV28 and TRBJ2-7, with TRBD1 as a possible D gene (6 bases). The receptor comes from a woman in her thirties or forties in good health. Some clones in this sample may be carry-over from other donors' samples. The CDR3 nucleotides are TGTGCCAGCAGTTTGCCCGCAGGGGAGCACGAGCAGTACTTC. Translating gives CASSLPAGEHEQYF.